What follows describes a single T cell receptor (beta chain). Its specificity is unknown. Treatment in this sample: oral pan-JAK inhibitor, 5-10 mg twice daily. Patients with alopecia areata provided lesional scalp punch biopsies as well as peripheral blood. These data belong to a study of CD8+ T cells in alopecia areata. Study findings and constraints: Tofacitinib yielded significantly lower scalp clonality and fewer expanded CD8+ clones among the top 100.

The CDR3 is 12 residues long. CDR1 SNHLY and CDR2 FYNNEI come from the germline V gene. V shed 11 bases, J shed 2 bases, and the junction held 5 bases outside the gene matches. The authors extracted RNA and reverse transcribed it into cDNA as the sequencing template. Using immunoSEQ multiplex PCR, the repertoire was profiled, and TCRdb retains in-frame clones only, with some absent. The data hold approximately 210,000 clones, with 60% observed a single time. This TCR derives from a human donor with alopecia areata. Sequencing was performed on CD4+ T cells sorted from blood, taken at week 24, from a patient treated with tofacitinib. This chain joins TRBV2 and TRBJ2-5; TRBD1 aligns across 7 bases. The CDR3 DNA is TGTGCCGGGGACAGCCAACAAGAGACCCAGTACTTC. This encodes CAGDSQQETQYF.